What follows are 30 T cell receptor beta chains derived from one specimen sequenced in a study of T cells in Graves' hyperthyroidism and ophthalmopathy. Regions amplified from RNA transcripts were the TCR beta CDR3 regions. The study used the HTBI primer set for a first-round RT-PCR of the TCR CDR3. One entry per CDR3 protein results from TCRdb running MiXCR on the multiplex PCR reads. The sample shows under 650,000 distinct CDR3 sequences, 15% to 20% of them seen only once. The specimen sequenced was blood. The receptors originated from a woman in her 30s with Graves' hyperthyroidism.

In the case of this clonotype: A read error may be the cause here, since a much bigger clone is one base away. V and J are TRBV5-5 and TRBJ2-1, with D possibly matching TRBD1 (7 bases). The DNA end favors TRBJ2-7, so the J call may be wrong. Looked up from germline, CDR1 is SGHKS and CDR2 is YYEKEE (reference sequence). The CDR3 is made up of 15 amino acids. In nucleotides, the CDR3 is TGTGCCAGCAGCCCCCGGGGGAACAGGGGCAATGAGCAGTACTTC. Amino acids: CASSPRGNRGNEQYF.

For this clonotype: With a much larger clone just one base away, this may be a read error. The rearrangement links TRBV3-1 to TRBJ1-5; D remains ambiguous. The germline V and J ends were trimmed by 7 bases and 0 bases, with 10 bases remaining between them. This CDR3 contains 14 residues. Per the germline V gene, CDR1 is LGHDT and CDR2 is YNNKEL (reference sequence). CDR3 in amino acids: CASNPGYSNQPQHF. In DNA, the CDR3 is TGTGCCAGCAACCCGGGATATAGCAATCAGCCCCAGCATTTT.

This sequence joins TRBV20-1 and TRBJ2-2; TRBD1 is a possible D gene (5 bases). The CDR3 consists of 13 residues. Trimming took off 3 bases at V and 4 bases at J, with 9 bases between the two ends. Germline V lookup: CDR1 DFQATT, CDR2 SNEGSKA (reference sequence). DNA for the CDR3: TGCAGTGCTAGGGTTGGGGCCACCGGGGAGCTGTTTTTT. Its translation is CSARVGATGELFF.

This clonotype occurred a few times. This chain uses TRBV7-6 with TRBJ1-1, with D possibly being TRBD1 (5 bases). From germline, CDR1 is SGHVS and CDR2 FNYEAQ. The CDR3 has 15 residues. The V end lost 1 base, the J end lost 0 bases, and 9 bases lay between the germline ends. This CDR3 reads CASSLEGGVNTEAFF. The CDR3 DNA reads TGTGCCAGCAGCTTAGAGGGAGGGGTGAACACTGAAGCTTTCTTT. The whole variable domain, filled in from reference TRBV7-6 and TRBJ1-1, reads GAGVSQSPRYKVTKRGQDVALRCDPISGHVSLYWYRQALGQGPEFLTYFNYEAQQDKSGLPNDRFSAERPEGSISTLTIQRTEQRDSAMYRCASSLEGGVNTEAFFGQGTRLTVV.

This clonotype was observed at least ten times. The chain couples TRBV28 to TRBJ1-1, with D possibly matching TRBD1 (5 bases). In germline, CDR1 is MDHEN, CDR2 SYDVKM. Trimming stripped 3 bases from V and 4 bases from J, with 12 bases between. CDR3 length equals 14 residues. CDR3 residues: CASSLGGSRTEAFF. The CDR3 region has the DNA TGTGCCAGCAGTTTGGGGGGGTCGCGCACTGAAGCTTTCTTT.

This clonotype was detected many times. This chain connects TRBV3-1 to TRBJ2-4; TRBD2 aligns across 10 bases. CDR3 length: 15 amino acids. With 4 bases clipped from V and 8 bases from J, the junction kept 8 bases outside the gene matches. Germline loops: CDR1 LGHDT, CDR2 YNNKEL (reference sequence). The CDR3 loop is CASSLRASGSDIQYF. Here the CDR3 DNA reads TGTGCCAGCAGCCTCAGGGCTAGCGGGAGCGACATTCAGTACTTC. Filled out from reference TRBV3-1 and TRBJ2-4, the complete variable domain reads DTAVSQTPKYLVTQMGNDKSIKCEQNLGHDTMYWYKQDSKKFLKIMFSYNNKELIINETVPNRFSPKSPDKAHLNLHINSLELGDSAVYFCASSLRASGSDIQYFGAGTRLSVL.

The chain has TRBV6-1 and TRBJ1-4; no definite D call. The germline V and J ends were trimmed by 6 bases and 4 bases, with 9 bases remaining between them. CDR3 length: 13 residues. Germline values: CDR1 MNHNS, CDR2 SASEGT. The CDR3 is CASRLDLNEKLFF. DNA for the CDR3: TGTGCCAGCAGACTCGACCTTAATGAAAAACTGTTTTTT.

This clonotype occurred many times. This chain joins TRBV29-1 and TRBJ1-1; unclear D gene. Between the trimmed V and J ends, which lost 6 bases and 0 bases, there was a span of 11 bases. Germline V gene lookup returns CDR1 SQVTM and CDR2 ANQGSEA. The CDR3 loop spans 13 amino acids. CDR3 nucleotide sequence: TGCAGCGTATCGGGTCGCATGAACACTGAAGCTTTCTTT. Its translation is CSVSGRMNTEAFF.

This clonotype has at least ten counts. The chain carries TRBV6-1 and TRBJ2-7; 10 positions agree with TRBD1. Per germline, CDR1 MNHNS and CDR2 SASEGT. This CDR3 region has 15 residues. V was pared by 10 bases and J by 3 bases, with 12 bases of the junction left unmatched. The CDR3 loop is CATRLGQGRFYEQYF. The CDR3 coding sequence is TGTGCCACCAGACTGGGACAGGGGCGCTTCTACGAGCAGTACTTC.

Many counts were recorded for this clonotype. This chain links TRBV28 with TRBJ2-1; D remains unclear. The CDR3 consists of 13 residues. Deletions cut 5 bases from V and 10 bases from J, with 15 bases between. CDR1 and CDR2 from the germline V gene are MDHEN and SYDVKM. This CDR3 reads CASSLPVVKEQFF. CDR3 coding DNA: TGTGCCAGCAGTCTTCCTGTCGTAAAAGAGCAGTTCTTC.

This chain connects TRBV29-1 to TRBJ2-7; 8 nucleotides line up with TRBD1. This CDR3 contains 14 residues. The V gene end was trimmed by 4 bases and the J gene end by 5 bases; junction bases not matched to a gene: 10. Germline lookup yields CDR1 SQVTM and CDR2 ANQGSEA. The CDR3 here is CSVATPGQANEQYF. Written as DNA, the CDR3 is TGCAGCGTTGCTACCCCGGGACAGGCAAACGAGCAGTACTTC.

The chain carries TRBV12-5 and TRBJ2-1; D possibly corresponds to TRBD2 (6 bases). The CDR3 consists of 16 residues. Germline V CDR1 and CDR2: LGHNT, FRNRAP. V was pared by 0 bases and J by 6 bases, with 15 bases between. DNA of the CDR3: TGTGCTAGTGGTTTGGTATTTTCGGGAGAGGGCAATGAGCAGTTCTTC. It specifies CASGLVFSGEGNEQFF.

The chain employs TRBV20-1 and TRBJ2-1; D tentatively reads TRBD1 or TRBD2 (5 bases each). Germline CDR1 is DFQATT and CDR2 is SNEGSKA (reference sequence). V was clipped by 2 bases and J by 8 bases, with 16 bases between them. The CDR3 contains 14 residues. The CDR3, as DNA: TGCAGTGCTAGATCAGCTGGGGCGGGCGATGAGCAGTTCTTC. This codes for CSARSAGAGDEQFF.

This clonotype has at least ten counts. This chain joins TRBV6-1 and TRBJ1-1, with TRBD1 matching over 9 bases. V lost 5 bases to trimming and J lost 6 bases; unmatched junction nucleotides: 16. Germline V gene data show CDR1 as MNHNS and CDR2 as SASEGT. CDR3 length: 17 amino acids. Written as DNA, the CDR3 is TGTGCCAGCAGTTGGGGAGGCTACACAGGGGGCCAAGCTGAAGCTTTCTTT. As protein: CASSWGGYTGGQAEAFF.

This sequence joins TRBV7-2 and TRBJ1-6; no clear D gene. The V end lost 6 bases, the J end lost 7 bases, and 10 bases lay between the germline ends. The germline V gene has CDR1 SGHTA and CDR2 FQGNSA. The CDR3 runs 13 residues. The CDR3 region has the DNA TGTGCCAGCAGACGAAACGTCAATTCACCCCTCCACTTT. Translated: CASRRNVNSPLHF.

As to this clonotype: A junction end diverges from the germline sequence, so it may reflect a read error. This chain uses TRBV11-2 with TRBJ1-1; D is undetermined. The CDR3 has 17 amino acids. Germline V gives CDR1 SGHAT, CDR2 FQNNGV. CDR3 bases: TGTGCCGGCAGCTCGGGCCGGGTAAAAAAATTGAACACTGAAGCTTTCTTT. It encodes CAGSSGRVKKLNTEAFF.

This clonotype was recorded at least ten times. The chain has TRBV6-2 or TRBV6-3 and TRBJ1-2; possible D gene TRBD1, 5 bases. CDR3 length equals 14 residues. V shed 0 bases and J shed 8 bases, with 13 bases lying between them. Germline V gene sequence: CDR1 MNHEY, CDR2 SVGEGT. CDR3 region: CASSYSSGAGGYTF. CDR3 coding DNA: TGTGCCAGCAGTTACTCGTCCGGGGCTGGAGGCTACACCTTC.

The gene calls are TRBV7-3 and TRBJ2-5; 7 bases match TRBD2. CDR1 is SGHTA and CDR2 is FQGTGA in the germline V gene. CDR3 size: 14 residues. The J segment lost 5 bases and the V segment lost 4 bases, leaving 7 bases of the junction unmatched. The CDR3 sequence is CASSWGGGSETQYF. The DNA of the CDR3 is TGTGCCAGCAGCTGGGGGGGGGGGAGCGAGACCCAGTACTTC.

Concerning this clonotype itself: This may stem from a read error, because a much larger clone lies one nucleotide away. This chain uses TRBV2 with TRBJ2-1; D is unresolved. The J call is in doubt because the DNA end fits TRBJ2-7 better. Germline V lookup: CDR1 SNHLY, CDR2 FYNNEI. CDR3 size: 13 residues. The CDR3 nucleotides read TGTGCCAGCAGTGAAGACACGAGCAATGAGCAGTACTTC. This translates into CASSEDTSNEQYF.

This clonotype was observed many times. This chain connects TRBV6-1 to TRBJ2-7, with D perhaps TRBD1 (6 bases). The CDR3 covers 13 residues. From germline, CDR1 is MNHNS and CDR2 SASEGT. Trimming removed 6 bases from V and 1 base from J, with 10 bases in between. CDR3 bases: TGTGCCAGCAGACAAGGGGGTTCCTACGAGCAGTACTTC. Protein product: CASRQGGSYEQYF.

This clonotype was recorded many times. The rearrangement links TRBV3-1 to TRBJ2-5; TRBD2 matches 13 bases. The junction had 4 bases not matched to a gene; V was cut back by 1 base and J by 2 bases. The CDR3 runs 17 residues. Germline V CDR1 and CDR2: LGHDT, YNNKEL (reference sequence). The CDR3 DNA reads TGTGCCAGCAGCCAAGGCTGGACTAGCGGGAGTCAAGAGACCCAGTACTTC. This translates into CASSQGWTSGSQETQYF.

This clonotype was detected only a few times. This chain uses TRBV12-3 or TRBV12-4 with TRBJ2-1; D remains ambiguous. The CDR3 length is 13 residues. Trimming cost V 3 bases and J 5 bases, with 8 bases left between them. In nucleotides, the CDR3 is TGTGCCAGCAGTTTGGTCCAGCACAATGAGCAGTTCTTC. Its translation: CASSLVQHNEQFF.

This clonotype was detected many times. The chain is built from TRBV18 and TRBJ2-1; D gene uncertain. The V gene lost 0 bases and the J gene lost 8 bases, with 14 bases spanning the gap. Germline V gene data show CDR1 as KGHSH and CDR2 as LQKENI. The CDR3 sequence is 15 residues long. The CDR3 DNA reads TGTGCCAGCTCACCACCTTCCTCCCAAGGCTATGAGCAGTTCTTC. Translation gives CASSPPSSQGYEQFF.

This clonotype was found many times. The chain joins TRBV11-3 to TRBJ2-3; D not certain. CDR3 length: 12 amino acids. Germline lookup yields CDR1 SGHNT and CDR2 YENEEA. V was shortened by 1 base and J by 4 bases, with 3 bases between the two germline ends. Written as DNA, the CDR3 is TGTGCCAGCAGCTTAGGGGCAGATACGCAGTATTTT. Translated, it gives CASSLGADTQYF.

Ten or more counts support this clonotype. The CDR3 nucleotides read TGTGCCAGCAGAGGGGAGGGGAACAATGAGCAGTTCTTC. Its protein is CASRGEGNNEQFF. The chain couples TRBV2 to TRBJ2-1, with TRBD2 identical over 7 bases. This CDR3 is built from 13 residues. Trimming cost V 6 bases and J 5 bases; bases outside gene matches: 4. CDR1 SNHLY and CDR2 FYNNEI come from the germline V gene. Full variable domain (remainder filled in from reference TRBV2 and TRBJ2-1): EPEVTQTPSHQVTQMGQEVILRCVPISNHLYFYWYRQILGQKVEFLVSFYNNEISEKSEIFDDQFSVERPDGSNFTLKIRSTKLEDSAMYFCASRGEGNNEQFFGPGTRLTVL.

The V gene is TRBV7-2, the J gene TRBJ1-1; D gene uncertain. Germline lookup yields CDR1 SGHTA and CDR2 FQGNSA. V was pared by 3 bases and J by 11 bases, with 13 bases between. This CDR3 spans 12 amino acids. The CDR3 DNA sequence: TGTGCCAGCAGCTTGGACGGTTACGGGGCTTTCTTT. It encodes CASSLDGYGAFF.

This clonotype came up many times. The chain links TRBV27 to TRBJ2-2; D not certain. In germline, CDR1 is MNHEY, CDR2 SMNVEV (reference sequence). Trimming pared 7 bases from V and 2 bases from J, leaving 14 bases between. The CDR3 has 15 residues. DNA of the CDR3: TGTGCCAGCAAATCCTTCTCCGTAAACACCGGGGAGCTGTTTTTT. Translation gives CASKSFSVNTGELFF.

This clonotype was detected many times. This chain connects TRBV27 to TRBJ2-1, with D possibly matching TRBD2 (5 bases). Germline CDR1 MNHEY, CDR2 SMNVEV (reference sequence). Trimming stripped 5 bases from V and 6 bases from J, with 14 bases between. CDR3 length: 14 residues. This CDR3 is CASSPLPGGNEQFF. The CDR3 DNA reads as TGTGCCAGCAGTCCCCTTCCCGGAGGCAATGAGCAGTTCTTC.

In its sample, this clonotype was seen many times. The chain has TRBV11-2 and TRBJ2-7; TRBD1 agrees at 8 bases. This CDR3 has 14 amino acids. Germline loops: CDR1 SGHAT, CDR2 FQNNGV. Losses at the gene ends were 4 bases for V and 5 bases for J; bases not matched to a gene: 7. The CDR3 region is CASSSTGTGDEQYF. CDR3 sequence (DNA): TGTGCCAGCAGCTCGACCGGGACAGGTGACGAGCAGTACTTC.

The J gene is TRBJ1-2, the V gene TRBV20-1, with 8 positions matching TRBD1. This CDR3 has 15 amino acids. Unmatched junction bases numbered 13, after V lost 4 bases and J lost 6 bases. CDR1 is DFQATT, CDR2 SNEGSKA, per germline (reference sequence). The CDR3 DNA is TGCAGTGCTACCGACCACGGACAGGGTGGCAATGGCTACACCTTC. This sequence encodes CSATDHGQGGNGYTF.